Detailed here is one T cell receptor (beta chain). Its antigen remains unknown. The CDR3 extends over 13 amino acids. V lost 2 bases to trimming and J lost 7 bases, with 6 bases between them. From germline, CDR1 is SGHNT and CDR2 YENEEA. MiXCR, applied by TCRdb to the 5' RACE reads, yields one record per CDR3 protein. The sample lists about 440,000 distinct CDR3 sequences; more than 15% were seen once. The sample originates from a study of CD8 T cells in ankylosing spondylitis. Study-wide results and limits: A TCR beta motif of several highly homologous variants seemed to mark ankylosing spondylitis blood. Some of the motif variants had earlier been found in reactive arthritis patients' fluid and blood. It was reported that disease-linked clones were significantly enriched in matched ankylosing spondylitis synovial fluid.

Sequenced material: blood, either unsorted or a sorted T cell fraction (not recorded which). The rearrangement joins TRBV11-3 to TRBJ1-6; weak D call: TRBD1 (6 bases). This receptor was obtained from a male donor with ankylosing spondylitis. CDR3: CASSLQGNSPLHF. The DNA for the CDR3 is TGTGCCAGCAGCTTACAGGGGAATTCACCCCTCCACTTT.